The 17 T cell receptor beta chains below come from one sample, sequenced in a study of long-term antiretroviral therapy in people with HIV. A v3.0 immunoSEQ assay was performed at survey level. Repertoires were generated with immunoSEQ multiplex PCR, while TCRdb's copy carries only in-frame clones and drops some. Here the sample spans roughly 25,000 clones, about 80% being singletons. The specimen comprised unsorted PBMCs, sampled 0.7 years before starting antiretroviral therapy. The receptors originated from a man aged 30-40 years with HIV.

The chain employs TRBV6-4 and TRBJ1-1; a possible D gene is TRBD1 (6 bases). V was pared by 6 bases and J by 1 base, with 9 bases between. Germline-derived CDR1 and CDR2 are MRHNA and SNTAGT. CDR3 size: 13 residues. As DNA, the CDR3 is TGTGCCAGCAGGCGGGGACAGAACACTGAAGCTTTCTTT. Protein: CASRRGQNTEAFF.

The rearrangement uses TRBV2 and TRBJ1-1; D remains unclear. This CDR3 is 14 amino acids long. V was pared by 6 bases and J by 1 base, with 12 bases between. Germline V lookup: CDR1 SNHLY, CDR2 FYNNEI. CDR3 sequence: CASRPGPKNTEAFF. As DNA, the CDR3 is TGTGCCAGCAGACCGGGCCCTAAGAACACTGAAGCTTTCTTT.

The chain is built from TRBV5-1 and TRBJ2-5; TRBD2 matches 7 bases. This CDR3 spans 15 amino acids. Germline V gene sequence: CDR1 SGHRS, CDR2 YFSETQ. Trimming took 4 bases from V and 4 from J; bases not matched to a gene: 10. The CDR3 protein is CASSPGLGRVETQYF. The CDR3 nucleotides are TGCGCCAGCAGCCCAGGGTTGGGGAGGGTAGAGACCCAGTACTTC.

The CDR3 DNA reads as TGCGCCAGCAGCCTCCTCGGACAGGGGGGTACCTACGAGCAGTACTTC. Its translation is CASSLLGQGGTYEQYF. The rearrangement links TRBV5-1 to TRBJ2-7; 10 bases match TRBD1. Germline V gives CDR1 SGHRS, CDR2 YFSETQ. The V and J ends lost 4 bases and 2 bases, in that order; junction bases with no gene match: 9. The CDR3 has 16 residues.

The gene calls are TRBV5-1 and TRBJ2-1; 13 bases map to TRBD2. CDR1 and CDR2 (germline): SGHRS, YFSETQ. J was trimmed by 7 bases and V by 4 bases; bases with no gene match: 5. The CDR3 spans 15 residues. The DNA of the CDR3 is TGCGCCAGCAGCCCCGGACTAGCGGGAGTAAATGAGCAGTTCTTC. The encoded protein is CASSPGLAGVNEQFF.

V gene TRBV28 combines with J gene TRBJ2-3; D not certain. With 3 bases removed from V and 5 bases from J, the gap between germline ends came to 12 bases. The CDR3 covers 14 residues. CDR1 MDHEN and CDR2 SYDVKM come from the germline V gene. CDR3 in DNA: TGTGCCAGCAGTTTGTTCGTGCCGGAAGATACGCAGTATTTT. It encodes CASSLFVPEDTQYF.

Only one count was recorded for this clone. V and J are TRBV18 and TRBJ1-1, with D unclear. Trimming cost V 0 bases and J 3 bases, with 8 bases left between them. The CDR3 runs to 14 residues. Germline assignment: CDR1 KGHSH and CDR2 LQKENI. CDR3 sequence: CASSPPSGYTEAFF. The CDR3 DNA reads TGTGCCAGCTCACCACCGTCGGGCTACACTGAAGCTTTCTTT.

The genes are TRBV5-5 and TRBJ1-1; the match to TRBD1 covers 11 bases. The CDR3 has 15 residues. Trimming took 4 bases from V and 1 from J; bases not matched to a gene: 3. The germline gives CDR1 SGHKS, CDR2 YYEKEE (reference sequence). The CDR3 region has the DNA TGTGCCAGCAGCGCCGGACAGGGGGCGAACACTGAAGCTTTCTTT. Its protein is CASSAGQGANTEAFF.

This chain connects TRBV5-1 to TRBJ2-5; 8 bases are a match to TRBD1. V trimming: 0 bases; J trimming: 5 bases; junction bases outside the gene matches: 6. The CDR3 is 15 residues long. Looked up from germline, CDR1 is SGHRS and CDR2 is YFSETQ. CDR3 residues: CASSLAGQVDETQYF. The CDR3, as DNA: TGCGCCAGCAGCTTGGCGGGACAGGTGGACGAGACCCAGTACTTC.

This chain uses TRBV27 with TRBJ2-1; D ambiguous. Germline V lookup: CDR1 MNHEY, CDR2 SMNVEV (reference sequence). The CDR3 spans 15 residues. V lost 0 bases to trimming and J lost 3 bases, with 9 bases between them. For the CDR3, the DNA is TGTGCCAGCAGTTTATCAGTTTCGAACTACAATGAGCAGTTCTTC. Translating it yields CASSLSVSNYNEQFF.

This clone was seen a single time. V usage is TRBV11-2 and J usage is TRBJ2-7, with 7 bases aligning to TRBD2. The CDR3 extends over 13 amino acids. From germline, CDR1 is SGHAT and CDR2 FQNNGV. Unmatched junction bases numbered 2, after V lost 0 bases and J lost 6 bases. DNA for the CDR3: TGTGCCAGCAGCTTAGATGGGGGGGGCGAGCAGTACTTC. As protein: CASSLDGGGEQYF. The variable domain in full, completed from reference TRBV11-2 and TRBJ2-7, reads EAGVAQSPRYKIIEKRQSVAFWCNPISGHATLYWYQQILGQGPKLLIQFQNNGVVDDSQLPKDRFSAERLKGVDSTLKIQPAKLEDSAVYLCASSLDGGGEQYFGPGTRLTVT.

This clone was observed a single time. The chain links TRBV9 to TRBJ1-2; D unclear. Per germline, CDR1 SGDLS and CDR2 YYNGEE. Trimming removed 1 base from V and 5 bases from J, with 18 bases in between. This CDR3 has 16 residues. CDR3: CASSVSAPGSLYGYTF. CDR3 coding DNA: TGTGCCAGCAGCGTATCGGCCCCGGGCAGCTTATATGGCTACACCTTC.

V usage is TRBV30 and J usage is TRBJ1-2; TRBD1 matches at 8 bases. Germline CDR1 is GTSNPN and CDR2 is SVGIG (reference sequence). The CDR3 spans 15 residues. J was trimmed by 4 bases and V by 5 bases; bases with no gene match: 12. In nucleotides, the CDR3 is TGTGCCTGGGTCGGGGGCGGACAGGGCGTCTATGGCTACACCTTC. This translates into CAWVGGGQGVYGYTF.

V and J are TRBV19 and TRBJ2-2, with D maybe TRBD2 (6 bases). Trimming cost V 3 bases and J 6 bases, with 8 bases left between them. This CDR3 spans 13 amino acids. In germline, CDR1 is LNHDA, CDR2 SQIVND (reference sequence). DNA of the CDR3: TGTGCCAGTAGTATGGGGGGTCCCGGGGAGCTGTTTTTT. Translated: CASSMGGPGELFF.

The J gene is TRBJ2-1, the V gene TRBV5-1, with TRBD2 identical over 9 bases. The CDR3 is 15 amino acids. V lost 4 bases and J lost 7; bases outside the gene matches: 9. From germline, CDR1 is SGHRS and CDR2 YFSETQ. The CDR3 spells CASSTMPGLANEQFF. CDR3 bases: TGCGCCAGCAGCACGATGCCGGGACTAGCTAATGAGCAGTTCTTC.

The genes are TRBV5-6 and TRBJ2-7, with D hard to call. The CDR3 is made up of 14 amino acids. V lost 1 base and J 0 bases, leaving 8 bases between the germline ends. Germline values: CDR1 SGHDT, CDR2 YYEEEE. The CDR3 DNA is TGTGCCAGCAGCTTGTTTCACAACTCCTACGAGCAGTACTTC. This sequence encodes CASSLFHNSYEQYF.

The chain recombines TRBV19 with TRBJ1-3; D uncertain. The V end lost 2 bases, the J end lost 1 base, and 6 bases lay between the germline ends. This CDR3 is 14 amino acids long. Germline loops: CDR1 LNHDA, CDR2 SQIVND (reference sequence). This CDR3 is CASSIRWSGNTIYF. CDR3 DNA: TGTGCCAGTAGTATACGTTGGTCTGGAAACACCATATATTTT.